This is a list of T cell receptor beta chains from one sample in a study of blood T cells in healthy people across ages. TCRdb processed the 5' RACE reads anew with MiXCR; each CDR3 protein has one entry. This table holds hundreds of thousands of distinct CDR3 sequences, around 45% found once. Sequencing was done on a sample of blood. These receptor sequences come from a woman in her sixties or seventies in good health. Each CDR3 is given without its conserved first and last residue.

length: 13; V: TRBV4-3; CDR3: ASSQSSGSSNEQF
length: 10; V: TRBV2; CDR3: ASSEYYSPLH
length: 12; V: TRBV29-1; CDR3: SVGLDYYYNEQY
length: 12; V: TRBV29-1; CDR3: SVAGGSDTYEQY
length: 15; V: TRBV7-9; CDR3: ASSFMGSTEINYGYT
length: 13; V: TRBV5-1; CDR3: ASSFLATMGETQY
length: 12; V: TRBV12-3/TRBV12-4; CDR3: ASSLTGEDSPLH
length: 11; V: TRBV20-1; CDR3: SARDYEQETQY
length: 11; V: TRBV29-1; CDR3: SVDSGPNIEQF
length: 12; V: TRBV5-1; CDR3: ASMVGSLNNEQF
length: 10; V: TRBV7-3; CDR3: ASSLSMGTQY
length: 11; V: TRBV18; CDR3: ASSPRLKETQY
length: 11; V: TRBV28; CDR3: ASGTGFDYGYT
length: 9; V: TRBV29-1; CDR3: SAEGYNEQF
length: 13; V: TRBV7-3; CDR3: ASSLIAGNTGELF
length: 14; V: TRBV24-1; CDR3: ATSDLGTGFRETQY
length: 14; V: TRBV10-3; CDR3: AISERPSRSTDTQY
length: 14; V: TRBV9; CDR3: ASSVSGQGSLHGYT
length: 14; V: TRBV3-1; CDR3: ASSLTGPTNTGELF
length: 12; V: TRBV4-2; CDR3: ASSQDNSNYGYT
length: 12; V: TRBV9; CDR3: ASSPITGNTEAF
length: 13; V: TRBV2; CDR3: ASAPGQPDTDTQY
length: 14; V: TRBV27; CDR3: ASRRDMTGLVHEQY
length: 13; V: TRBV10-3; CDR3: AISYSSGEQETQY
length: 10; V: TRBV10-3; CDR3: AISETGIEQY
length: 12; V: TRBV30; CDR3: AWSVGGTAPEAF
length: 12; V: TRBV19; CDR3: ASSTPYYNREQF
length: 12; V: TRBV20-1; CDR3: SARESGRSYEQY
length: 10; V: TRBV2; CDR3: ASKSVGETQY
length: 10; V: TRBV7-2; CDR3: ASSRSLETQY
length: 12; V: TRBV5-1; CDR3: ASSSGQEVNGYT
length: 13; V: TRBV5-1; CDR3: ASSAVAGGPGEQY
length: 11; V: TRBV12-3/TRBV12-4; CDR3: ASGLGFTDTQY
length: 13; V: TRBV20-1; CDR3: SATPLAEHYNEQF
length: 15; V: TRBV6-1; CDR3: ASSGGQGTGVYTEAF
length: 14; V: TRBV6-6; CDR3: ASSYSQSGDRTEAF
length: 12; V: TRBV29-1; CDR3: SVSGHSNQETQY
length: 11; V: TRBV7-2; CDR3: ASRGSGLYEQY
length: 11; V: TRBV10-3; CDR3: ASGGQLDYEQF
length: 13; V: TRBV29-1; CDR3: SVEAGTGLNTEAF
length: 13; V: TRBV29-1; CDR3: SVARADRTLYEQY
length: 11; V: TRBV29-1; CDR3: SVDQGAGYGYT
length: 12; V: TRBV18; CDR3: ASSKTSGSGTQY
length: 10; V: TRBV7-2; CDR3: ASRSGSDTQY
length: 13; V: TRBV11-2; CDR3: ASSLGTGDTDTQY
length: 15; V: TRBV29-1; CDR3: SALGGREGLAKNIQY
length: 15; V: TRBV29-1; CDR3: SVVRGGRAPSNYGYT
length: 10; V: TRBV27; CDR3: ASSLGRGRQY
length: 14; V: TRBV7-2; CDR3: ASSLGENPHYNEQF
length: 12; V: TRBV4-3; CDR3: ANSQDSSTDTQY
length: 10; V: TRBV28; CDR3: ASDRGNYEQY
length: 12; V: TRBV6-2/TRBV6-3; CDR3: ASRRGRSTDTQY
length: 14; V: TRBV24-1; CDR3: ATSDFRDYPYNEQF
length: 14; V: TRBV5-1; CDR3: ASSSTTGTQQETPY
length: 12; V: TRBV20-1; CDR3: SARTHSTNEKLF
length: 18; V: TRBV4-2; CDR3: ASSQPVGERGKYSNQPQH
length: 12; V: TRBV28; CDR3: ASVWGQGNYGYT